The clone carrying this T cell receptor beta chain showed up just a few times. The antigen is unknown. These data come from a study of identical twins. Whole-study results and caveats: Within twin pairs, the out-of-frame alpha sequences they shared showed excess low generation probability. Modelling underestimated the level of out-of-frame TCR alpha sharing observed in monozygotic twins.

Via MiXCR, TCRdb re-called the 5' RACE reads, giving one row per CDR3 protein. The table includes hundreds of thousands of distinct CDR3 sequences, around an eighth detected once. Trimming left V 4 bases short and J 8 bases short, with 20 bases between. The CDR3 spans 15 residues. In germline, CDR1 is SNHLY, CDR2 FYNNEI. These data also formed part of another study, on yellow fever vaccine responses in identical twins.

The TCR originated in a woman between 18 and 29 years old in good health. The chain has TRBV2 and TRBJ1-2; D not certain. The sequenced sample consisted of PBMCs. The CDR3 protein is CASSASAAVGGGYTF. The CDR3 DNA is TGTGCCAGCAGTGCTTCGGCCGCCGTAGGCGGCGGCTACACCTTC.